What follows is one TCR beta chain and its context. Total RNA (roughly 540 ng) served as template for TCR beta cDNA synthesis primed by a constant-region primer. Libraries of TCR beta came from three nested multiplex PCR rounds with slightly modified ARM-PCR. Primers for the first two PCR rounds were TRBV1-TRBV30 forward primers and a C-beta reverse primer (about 9 cycles per round). TCRdb re-called the multiplex PCR reads with MiXCR, one entry per CDR3 protein. In the table there are a few hundred thousand distinct CDR3 sequences, 45% to 70% of which are singletons. These data belong to a study of tumor-infiltrating lymphocytes in primary liver carcinoma. Looking at the study overall: Samples gave roughly 3.5 to 7.5 million productive TCRbeta reads, similar across tissue types.

Blood RNA was derived from unsorted whole blood, and germline DNA was extracted too. Donors were untreated and chronically infected with HBV. This CDR3 comprises 15 residues. Germline-derived CDR1 and CDR2 are MNHNS and SASEGT. V dropped 3 bases and J dropped 3 bases, with 13 bases sitting between them. Material: peripheral blood. The receptor was derived from a woman aged 25 to 39 with primary liver carcinoma and hepatitis B virus infection. This chain links TRBV6-1 with TRBJ2-3; no clear D. CDR3 sequence reads: CASSEWRTATDTQYF. The CDR3 DNA is TGTGCCAGCAGTGAGTGGCGTACAGCTACAGATACGCAGTATTTT.